This TCR beta chain emerged from a study of PD-L1 blockade in urothelial cancer (dated by TCRdb to the late 2010s). With respect to the entire study: Every patient began therapy in the mid-2010s and was given atezolizumab 1,200 mg intravenously every 3 weeks. About nine tenths of the roughly 29 patients were identified as males with urothelial cancer of bladder origin, and a prior smoking history was reported by 18 of 29 patients. An ECOG performance status of 0 or 1 was recorded for the patients, and 0 to 3 prior chemotherapy regimens had been received by the patients. Blood samples were analyzed 3 weeks after the start of treatment (second dose) and 6 weeks after the start of treatment. Blood samples yielded a median of roughly 150,000 T cells and more than 80,000 unique TCRs, with median clonality approximately 0.08. The study, an exploratory multi-omic analysis, examined somatic, immune and clinical correlates of response to PD-L1 blockade with atezolizumab in urothelial cancer. Pretreatment tumor samples, along with matched peripheral blood serially collected before and after atezolizumab treatment, were subjected to TCR sequencing. Progression-free survival longer than 6 months counted as durable clinical benefit, and TCR features were additionally tested against both progression-free and overall survival. In the same patients who had TCR sequencing, pretreatment tumors also underwent whole exome sequencing and RNA sequencing. Roughly 9 patients reached durable clinical benefit, while around 19 patients did not. Pretreatment blood TCR-seq was available for about 28 patients, at least one posttreatment blood collection was obtained for around 25 patients, and tumor TCR-seq was available for around 25 patients.

General findings and caveats noted by the study authors: Because the sample size was small (n ≈ 27) and many exploratory analyses were performed, the results are intended to be hypothesis-generating. Greater expansion of tumor-associated TCR clones in peripheral blood 3 weeks after the start of treatment was observed in patients with durable benefit (n ≈ 22, p = 0.022). A pretreatment peripheral blood TCR clonality below the median was linked to improved progression-free and overall survival.

For this clone: Its antigen is unknown. There are no base qualities to consult, and no much larger clone falls within one base.

Looking up the germline V gene yields CDR1 MNHEY and CDR2 SVGAGI. There are 13 amino acids in the CDR3, from cysteine to phenylalanine inclusive. The kept DNA is CDR3 alone, 39 bases in frame from the first base. V was cut back by 6 bases and J by 0 bases, leaving a gap of 8 bases between them. The sample's time point label, decoded: pretreatment peripheral blood. The cohort included some 30 patients with locally advanced or metastatic urothelial carcinoma who were treated at Memorial Sloan Kettering on a trial protocol. Peripheral blood mononuclear cells were collected from each patient pretreatment and during treatment, giving between 1 and 8 total time points per patient. The Qiagen DNeasy Blood extraction kit was used to purify genomic DNA from total PBMCs and tumor samples. PBMCs were collected pretreatment and during treatment and were isolated and stored as previously described. Synthetic TCR analog templates were spiked into each PCR so that absolute template abundance could be estimated from read counts. TCRbeta CDR3 regions were amplified from genomic DNA with bias-controlled V and J gene primers using the immunoSEQ assay. Sequencing of rearranged TCRbeta segments was performed at approximately 20X coverage. In the source study's methods: Sequencing errors were corrected by clustering and CDR3s were annotated against IMGT to assign V, D and J genes. Only productive TCRbeta rearrangements were used in downstream analyses, excluding out-of-frame or stop-codon sequences. To compute clonality, Shannon entropy was normalized by the log of the number of unique productive sequences and then subtracted from one. Clones differing between time points or between blood and tumor were identified using Fisher's exact test with Benjamini-Hochberg correction, with an adjusted p below 0.01 applied as the threshold. The table was pulled from immuneACCESS by TCRdb, which kept in-frame rearrangements only. Such tables lose some clones; where checked, under half of the loss comes from unresolved V genes, and the rest has no known cause. Clone size and the V and J calls come from that table; the DNA yielded D and trimming. The sample table shows about 50,000 clones, and around 88% are seen once. About 15% of the sample goes to the ten largest clones.

This specimen consisted of PBMCs, obtained around atezolizumab (anti-PD-L1) treatment. This TCR was recovered from a woman aged 55-69 years with urothelial cancer. The chain couples TRBV6-5 to TRBJ1-2, with no confidently assigned D gene. The CDR3 protein is CASSYIANYGYTF. The nucleotide sequence reads TGTGCCAGCAGCTATATAGCTAACTATGGCTACACCTTC.